This TCR beta chain was captured by sequencing in a study of OX40 agonist ivuxolimab in advanced cancers. Findings and limits, study-wide: Which antigen the expanded peripheral T cells recognized is unknown. The authors also found low normalized T-cell clonal expansion in some nonresponders.

Sampling of blood occurred at baseline, cycle 4 day 1, and cycle 7 day 1. A note on this clone: Its cognate antigen is unknown.

TCRdb keeps only in-frame clones here, not all; method: immunoSEQ multiplex PCR. The data show about 80,000 clones, approximately 86% seen once. The sample in question was CD4+ or CD8+ T cells sorted from blood, obtained in a trial of the OX40 agonist ivuxolimab. The sequence derives from an adult with an advanced solid tumor such as melanoma, head and neck, liver or kidney cancer.

This chain's CDR3 is CASSPGEGNTIYF. CDR3 sequence (DNA): TGTGCCAGCAGCCCAGGGGAGGGAAACACCATATATTTT. The gene calls are TRBV9 and TRBJ1-3; weak D call: TRBD1 (6 bases). Germline CDR1 is SGDLS and CDR2 is YYNGEE. There are 13 residues in the CDR3. The V and J ends lost 4 bases and 4 bases respectively, with 9 bases between them.